This TCR beta chain came from a study of cytomegalovirus exposure and HLA in healthy donors. Study background: Samples from HLA-typed donors yielded approximately 80 million unique TCRs in an early data release. Findings and caveats of the study: A later analysis linked a missense variant in DCLRE1C to the trimming of TCR beta V and J genes.

With 60 Vbeta and 13 Jbeta primers, the PCR was carried out. Only in-frame clones appear in the TCRdb table, and some are missing; sequencing was by immunoSEQ multiplex PCR. The sample has over 150,000 clones; roughly 79% are singletons. Concerning this clone itself: Its antigen remains unknown.

The CDR3 runs to 16 residues. V lost 4 bases and J 8 bases, leaving 21 bases between the germline ends. CDR1 is MNHNS, CDR2 SASEGT, per germline. The sequencing input was PBMCs. The sequence was collected from a male donor in good health and CMV-seropositive. The genes are TRBV6-1 and TRBJ2-4, with D tentatively TRBD1 (6 bases). DNA of the CDR3: TGTGCCAGCAGTGGGGAAGCCGGACAGTTCCAAGACATTCAGTACTTC. Amino acid sequence: CASSGEAGQFQDIQYF.